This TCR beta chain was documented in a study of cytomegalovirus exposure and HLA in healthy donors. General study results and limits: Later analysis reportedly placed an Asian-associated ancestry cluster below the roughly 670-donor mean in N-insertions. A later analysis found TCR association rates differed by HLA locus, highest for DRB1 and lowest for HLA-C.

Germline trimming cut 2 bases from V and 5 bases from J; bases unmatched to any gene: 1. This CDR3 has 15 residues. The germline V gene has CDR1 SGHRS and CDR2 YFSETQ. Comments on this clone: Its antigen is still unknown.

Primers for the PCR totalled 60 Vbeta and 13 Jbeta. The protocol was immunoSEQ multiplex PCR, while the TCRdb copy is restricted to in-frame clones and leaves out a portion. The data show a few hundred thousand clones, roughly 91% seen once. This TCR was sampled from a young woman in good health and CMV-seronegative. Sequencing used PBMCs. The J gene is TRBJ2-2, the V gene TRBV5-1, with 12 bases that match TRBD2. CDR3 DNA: TGCGCCAGCAGCTTCACTAGCGGGGGGACCGGGGAGCTGTTTTTT. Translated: CASSFTSGGTGELFF.